These 3 T cell receptor beta chains came from one sample sequenced in a study of T cells in Graves' hyperthyroidism and ophthalmopathy. Template material for amplifying TCR beta CDR3 regions consisted of RNA transcripts. Primed by the HTBI set, a first-round RT-PCR was run on the TCR CDR3. In TCRdb, the multiplex PCR reads were re-called with MiXCR into one record per CDR3 protein. The table includes 350,000 to 450,000 distinct CDR3 sequences, approximately 15% detected once. The sample comprised blood. The origin of the receptors is a woman aged 55-69 years with Graves' hyperthyroidism.

The table lists this clonotype with a few counts. A read error may explain this, as a much larger clone is one base away. The chain carries TRBV6-1 and TRBJ1-2; D not resolved. The CDR3 runs to 11 residues. CDR1 and CDR2 from the germline V gene are MNHNS and SASEGT. V lost 6 bases, J lost 8 bases, and 10 bases lay in between. The CDR3 sequence: CASSRHGGYTF. CDR3 coding DNA: TGTGCCAGCAGCCGACATGGCGGCTACACCTTC.

The rearrangement joins TRBV6-1 to TRBJ2-7; TRBD1 matches 8 bases. Trimming took 3 bases from V and 2 from J; bases not matched to a gene: 9. CDR3 size: 16 residues. From germline, CDR1 is MNHNS and CDR2 SASEGT. CDR3 DNA: TGTGCCAGCAGTGAGGCCGCCGGGACAGGCGCCTACGAGCAGTACTTC. It translates to CASSEAAGTGAYEQYF.

V gene TRBV5-6 combines with J gene TRBJ2-1; D may be TRBD1 or TRBD2 (5 bases each). The germline V gene encodes CDR1 SGHDT and CDR2 YYEEEE. CDR3 size: 17 residues. The ends were cut back, 4 bases at V and 4 bases at J, with 21 bases in the middle. The CDR3 DNA reads TGTGCCAGCAGCCCGGGCTCCGGGACGGCCTTATACAATGAGCAGTTCTTC. This codes for CASSPGSGTALYNEQFF.